This TCR beta chain appears in the sequencing data of a study of T cell changes during pregnancy in multiple sclerosis. Sequencing used immunoSEQ multiplex PCR; TCRdb keeps in-frame clones, though not all of them. The sample lists fewer than 65,000 clones; roughly 91% were seen once. This clone is a singleton in its sample. The TCR was taken from a female donor in good health, enrolled as a control in a pregnancy study. Sequencing used peripheral blood, obtained in the third trimester of pregnancy.

The CDR3 loop reads CASSWTGGEQYF. DNA for the CDR3: TGTGCCAGCAGCTGGACAGGGGGCGAGCAGTACTTC. The V and J genes are TRBV5-8 and TRBJ2-7, with 10 bases aligning to TRBD1. Germline V CDR1 and CDR2: SGHTS, YDEGEE. V shed 3 bases and J 6 bases; nucleotides not matched to a gene: 0. The CDR3 is 12 residues long. Full variable domain (remainder filled in from reference TRBV5-8 and TRBJ2-7): EAGVTQSPTHLIKTRGQQATLRCSPISGHTSVYWYQQALGLGLQFLLWYDEGEERNRGNFPPRFSGRQFPNYSSELNVNALELEDSALYLCASSWTGGEQYFGPGTRLTVT.